Reported below is one TCR beta chain. Germline lookup yields CDR1 MDHEN and CDR2 SYDVKM. The CDR3 is 13 amino acids. The record originates from a study of OX40 agonist ivuxolimab in advanced cancers. The cohort excluded patients with autoimmune disease history or systemic immunosuppression. TCRdb's table, derived via immunoSEQ multiplex PCR, lists solely in-frame clones and lacks some. The data hold fewer than 85,000 clones, with over 75% observed a single time. Sequences were derived from CD4+ or CD8+ T cells sorted from blood, sampled in a trial of the OX40 agonist ivuxolimab. This TCR came from an adult with an advanced solid tumor such as melanoma, head and neck, liver or kidney cancer. The chain employs TRBV28 and TRBJ2-3, with D perhaps matching TRBD2 (6 bases). The CDR3 DNA follows: TGTTCGGGCAGGGAGGTGGGCACAGATACGCAGTATTTT. The encoded protein is CSGREVGTDTQYF.